One sample yielded the 11 T cell receptor beta chains listed below, sequenced in a study of spatial heterogeneity in lung cancer. Their specific antigens are unknown. TCRdb re-called the 5' RACE reads with MiXCR, one entry per CDR3 protein. Of just under 7,500 distinct CDR3 sequences in the sample, over 5.5% were seen once. Regarding the study as a whole: Tumor mutation count correlated with how many alpha and beta TCRs expanded intratumorally.

Time point defined: sample taken at primary tumor resection. The sequenced sample was lung tumor tissue, obtained at surgery. The origin of the receptors is a male donor with early-stage non-small cell lung cancer.

This clonotype ranks as medium-sized. The CDR3 coding sequence is TGTGCCAGCAGCGCCCGGAGACAAGAGACCCAGTACTTC. It translates to CASSARRQETQYF. The chain couples TRBV7-2 to TRBJ2-5; D call uncertain. Trimming pared 5 bases from V and 2 bases from J, leaving 9 bases between. CDR1 is SGHTA and CDR2 is FQGNSA in the germline V gene. The CDR3 runs to 13 residues.

Relative to its sample, this clonotype is medium-sized (0.01 to 0.1%). This chain uses TRBV5-5 with TRBJ1-1; D remains ambiguous. The CDR3 runs 13 residues. Germline V CDR1 and CDR2: SGHKS, YYEKEE (reference sequence). Trimming stripped 2 bases from V and 3 bases from J, with 8 bases between. The CDR3 is CASSFQRYTEAFF. The CDR3 DNA sequence: TGTGCCAGCAGCTTTCAGAGATACACTGAAGCTTTCTTT.

This clonotype is categorized as medium-sized. The chain carries TRBV5-1 and TRBJ1-2; TRBD1 aligns across 7 bases. Unmatched junction bases numbered 8, after V lost 2 bases and J lost 4 bases. Germline lookup yields CDR1 SGHRS and CDR2 YFSETQ. CDR3 length: 15 amino acids. CDR3 amino acids: CASSFIDRAFYGYTF. The CDR3 DNA reads TGCGCCAGCAGCTTCATTGACAGGGCCTTCTATGGCTACACCTTC. Looking up the rest from reference TRBV5-1 and TRBJ1-2 gives the full variable domain: KAGVTQTPRYLIKTRGQQVTLSCSPISGHRSVSWYQQTPGQGLQFLFEYFSETQRNKGNFPGRFSGRQFSNSRSEMNVSTLELGDSALYLCASSFIDRAFYGYTFGSGTRLTVV.

In its sample, this clonotype was seen many times. This chain joins TRBV7-2 and TRBJ2-1, with 10 positions matching TRBD2. Per germline, CDR1 SGHTA and CDR2 FQGNSA. J was trimmed by 7 bases and V by 5 bases; bases with no gene match: 8. The CDR3 is 15 amino acids. In nucleotides, the CDR3 is TGTGCCAGCAGCCCTAGAGCGGGAGGGCAGAATGAGCAGTTCTTC. Protein: CASSPRAGGQNEQFF.

This clonotype is medium-sized. V usage is TRBV20-1 and J usage is TRBJ1-1, with D unresolved. The CDR3 extends over 14 amino acids. Germline CDR1 is DFQATT and CDR2 is SNEGSKA (reference sequence). V gave up 5 bases and J gave up 3 bases, with 16 bases separating them. Written as DNA, the CDR3 is TGCAGTGCTCCCCGCCAGACCGCCGACACTGAAGCTTTCTTT. Its protein product is CSAPRQTADTEAFF.

The chain uses TRBV9 and TRBJ2-5, with D perhaps being TRBD1 or TRBD2 (5 bases each). Germline V gives CDR1 SGDLS, CDR2 YYNGEE. The CDR3 runs 12 residues. The V gene lost 3 bases and the J gene lost 4 bases, with 7 bases spanning the gap. The CDR3 DNA is TGTGCCAGCAGCGAGAGGGGAGAGACCCAGTACTTC. Protein: CASSERGETQYF.

This clonotype came up many times. The chain recombines TRBV7-8 with TRBJ2-2, with D possibly being TRBD1 (6 bases). Germline V gene data show CDR1 as SGHVS and CDR2 as FQNEAQ. The CDR3 runs 15 residues. V was cut by 1 base and J by 3 bases, with 9 bases left in between. The CDR3 sequence: CASSLGGGDTGELFF. The CDR3, as DNA: TGTGCCAGCAGCTTAGGAGGGGGTGACACCGGGGAGCTGTTTTTT.

Sample share makes this clonotype medium-sized. The V call is TRBV20-1, the J call TRBJ2-3; D unresolved. Germline-derived CDR1 and CDR2 are DFQATT and SNEGSKA (reference sequence). This CDR3 has 14 residues. The V end lost 2 bases, the J end lost 0 bases, and 9 bases lay between the germline ends. In DNA form, the CDR3 reads TGCAGTGCTAGAAGGCGGTCTAGCACAGATACGCAGTATTTT. It is translated as CSARRRSSTDTQYF.

This clonotype qualifies as medium-sized. The chain links TRBV20-1 to TRBJ1-1, with 11 bases lining up with TRBD1. J gave up 5 bases and V 6 bases, and 8 bases lay outside the gene matches. The CDR3 is 14 residues long. The germline gives CDR1 DFQATT, CDR2 SNEGSKA (reference sequence). The CDR3 region is CSAADRGRGTEAFF. Written as DNA, the CDR3 is TGCAGTGCGGCGGACAGGGGGCGGGGTACTGAAGCTTTCTTT.

The chain joins TRBV13 to TRBJ1-3; no clear D. This CDR3 has 14 residues. Germline V gene lookup returns CDR1 PRHDT and CDR2 FYEKMQ (reference sequence). Deletions cut 3 bases from V and 2 bases from J, with 8 bases between. DNA for the CDR3: TGTGCCAGCAGCTTCCATGGAGCTGGAAACACCATATATTTT. This translates into CASSFHGAGNTIYF.

The CDR3: CSVEDGRTGDSYEQYF. The CDR3 DNA sequence: TGCAGCGTTGAAGATGGGCGGACAGGGGATTCCTACGAGCAGTACTTC. V is TRBV29-1 and J is TRBJ2-7, with TRBD1 matching over 9 bases. V shed 0 bases, J shed 1 base, and the junction held 7 bases outside the gene matches. Germline V lookup: CDR1 SQVTM, CDR2 ANQGSEA. There are 16 residues in the CDR3.